The rows below give T cell receptor beta chains drawn from one sample of a study of T cell responses to AZD1222 COVID-19 vaccine. Assay used: immunoSEQ multiplex PCR; TCRdb lists only in-frame clones, some missing. The sample includes more than 100,000 clones, 93% of them seen just once. Sample: peripheral blood, taken on day 0 of AZD1222 vaccination. These receptors all stem from an adult in good health. Both conserved end residues are part of each CDR3. D genes are given only for firm matches. Expanded clones get a size class; other rows say once, few or many, or leave the size out.

.	TRBJ1-2	TRBV28	.	TGTGCCAGCAGTTTTGGCGCGGGGATCTATGGCTACACCTTC	CASSFGAGIYGYTF
.	TRBJ2-7	TRBV5-1	.	TGCGCCAGCAGCTTTACAACTGGAGAGGTGTACGAGCAGTACTTC	CASSFTTGEVYEQYF
.	TRBJ2-6	TRBV30	TRBD1	TGTGCCTGGAGTGGGACAGGGGTCGGGGCCAACGTCCTGACTTTC	CAWSGTGVGANVLTF
.	TRBJ2-7	TRBV6-6	TRBD1	TGTGCCAGCAGTCCAACCCCCGGACAGGGTCACGAGCAGTACTTC	CASSPTPGQGHEQYF
.	TRBJ2-2	TRBV5-1	.	TGCGCCAGCAGCTTGGCCAATGAGGGTTGGGAGAACGCCGGGGAGCTGTTTTTT	CASSLANEGWENAGELFF
.	TRBJ1-2	TRBV4-3	.	TGCGCCAGCAGCCAAGAATACGGGGGCAGTGGCTACACCTTC	CASSQEYGGSGYTF
.	TRBJ1-2	TRBV19	TRBD1	TGTGCCAGTAGTATTATGTGGCAGGGGGACGGCTACACCTTC	CASSIMWQGDGYTF
.	TRBJ2-2	TRBV10-3	.	TGTGCCATCAGTGAACCCGGGGAGCTGTTTTTT	CAISEPGELFF
.	TRBJ2-3	TRBV7-7	.	TGTGCTAGCAGCTTAACCCGGGGGGCCCCAGATACGCAGTATTTT	CASSLTRGAPDTQYF
.	TRBJ1-6	TRBV6-5	.	TGTGCCAGCTGGGGAAGCTCCTATAATTCACCCCTCCACTTT	CASWGSSYNSPLHF
.	TRBJ2-3	TRBV4-3	TRBD2	TGCGCCAGCAGCCAAGAGGGGCTAGCGGGAGCTCATGGAGCCGCAGATACGCAGTATTTT	CASSQEGLAGAHGAADTQYF
few	TRBJ2-1	TRBV2	TRBD2	TGTGCCAGCAGGCCGGGACTAGCGGGGCGCAATGAGCAGTTCTTC	CASRPGLAGRNEQFF
.	TRBJ1-1	TRBV5-4	.	TGTGCCAGCAGCCGGGAAGTCACTGAAGCTTTCTTT	CASSREVTEAFF
few	TRBJ2-7	TRBV19	.	TGTGCCAGTAGTCAGACCGATACCTACGAGCAGTACTTC	CASSQTDTYEQYF
.	TRBJ1-1	TRBV5-1	.	TGCGCCAGCAGCTTGGCAGGATCCGAGGTAGCTTTCTTT	CASSLAGSEVAFF
.	TRBJ1-1	TRBV9	.	TGTGCCAGCAGCGCGGAAATCGGCTTCAACACTGAAGCTTTCTTT	CASSAEIGFNTEAFF
.	TRBJ1-5	TRBV19	.	TGTGCCAGTAGTATGGAGACATTAACCCTATCACCCCAGCATTTT	CASSMETLTLSPQHF
.	TRBJ2-2	TRBV28	.	TGTGCCAGCCTCCGGGGAGGGAACACCGGGGAGCTGTTTTTT	CASLRGGNTGELFF
.	TRBJ2-2	TRBV11-2	.	TGTGCCAGCAGAGGAGAAACCGGGGAGCTGTTTTTT	CASRGETGELFF
.	TRBJ2-1	TRBV5-6	.	TGTGCCAGCAGCTTGGCGGGGTCTGGCAATGAGCAGTTCTTC	CASSLAGSGNEQFF
.	TRBJ2-2	TRBV19	.	TGTGCCAGTAGTATCCCCTACTGGGCGGAGCCTTGGGACCACACCGGGGAGCTGTTTTTT	CASSIPYWAEPWDHTGELFF
.	TRBJ2-7	TRBV5-4	.	TGTGCCAGCAGCTTGGGGGACCTTCACTCCTACGAGCAGTACTTC	CASSLGDLHSYEQYF
.	TRBJ2-1	TRBV7-3	TRBD1	TGTGCCAGCAGCTTAAACAGGGGAGATGAGCAGTTCTTC	CASSLNRGDEQFF
.	TRBJ2-3	TRBV5-3	TRBD2	TGTGCCAGAAGCCCACGGACTAGCGGGAGCCCGGGTGGCACAGATACGCAGTATTTT	CARSPRTSGSPGGTDTQYF
once	TRBJ2-1	TRBV10-3	TRBD2	TGTGCCACGGGGGGAGTAGCGGGACGGTTGGATGAGCAGTTCTTC	CATGGVAGRLDEQFF
.	TRBJ2-7	TRBV4-2	.	TGTGCCAGCAGCCCCGATAGGGCTCTCCACGAGCAGTACTTC	CASSPDRALHEQYF
.	TRBJ1-1	TRBV5-1	TRBD1	TGCGCCAGCCTAGGACAGGACAGCACTGAAGCTTTCTTT	CASLGQDSTEAFF
.	TRBJ1-2	TRBV5-1	.	TGCGCCAGCAGCTTAACAGGAGCTAACTATGGCTACACCTTC	CASSLTGANYGYTF
.	TRBJ2-1	TRBV3-1/TRBV3-2	.	TGTGCCAGCAGCCACCAAGACTCCAGGGTTATCGATGAGCAGTTCTTC	CASSHQDSRVIDEQFF
.	TRBJ2-2	TRBV11-1	.	TGTGCCAGCAGCCCAACAGGGGGGGGAGCCGGGGAGCTGTTTTTT	CASSPTGGGAGELFF
.	TRBJ2-7	TRBV15	.	TGTGCTTCAAGGGGTGGGAATAGCTACGAGCAGTACTTC	CASRGGNSYEQYF
.	TRBJ2-2	TRBV27	.	TGTGCCACCAAGCAGGGGATTCTAAACACCGGGGAGCTGTTTTTT	CATKQGILNTGELFF
.	TRBJ1-4	TRBV19	.	TGTGCCAGTAGTTTCGGACGGAACGAAAAACTGTTTTTT	CASSFGRNEKLFF
.	TRBJ2-5	TRBV5-5	TRBD2	TGTGCCAGCAGCTCCGGGACTAACCAAGAGACCCAGTACTTC	CASSSGTNQETQYF
.	TRBJ2-5	TRBV13	TRBD1	TGTGCCAGCAGCTTACAGGGGGCGGGCGAGACCCAGTACTTC	CASSLQGAGETQYF
.	TRBJ1-1	TRBV12-5	TRBD1	TGTGCTAGTGTCAGGGGGGGCGGCGCTGAAGCTTTCTTT	CASVRGGGAEAFF
.	TRBJ1-4	TRBV14	.	TGTGCCAGCAGCCAAGACACTAATGAAAAACTGTTTTTT	CASSQDTNEKLFF
.	TRBJ1-2	TRBV27	TRBD1	TGTGCCAGCAGAATCCAAGGAAGACAGGGGGCGGGCTACACCTTC	CASRIQGRQGAGYTF
.	TRBJ2-5	TRBV7-2	.	TGTGCCAGCAGCTCCCCCCTACGCTTTGGGACCACCAGCCAAGAGACCCAGTACTTC	CASSSPLRFGTTSQETQYF
.	TRBJ1-1	TRBV5-1	.	TGCGCCAGCAGCTTGGTCTCGGGACGGGGTGAAGTTTTCTTT	CASSLVSGRGEVFF
once	TRBJ2-1	TRBV7-3	.	TGTGCCAGCAGCTTAAACGTACGGCTACTAAATGAGCAGTTCTTC	CASSLNVRLLNEQFF
.	TRBJ2-4	TRBV6-5	TRBD1	TGTGCCAGCAGATTATTCACAGGGGACATTCAGTACTTC	CASRLFTGDIQYF
.	TRBJ1-3	TRBV9	.	TGTGCCAGCAGCGGCTTGTCCCGAAACGGGATGAGCTCTGGAAACACCATATATTTT	CASSGLSRNGMSSGNTIYF
.	TRBJ2-1	TRBV7-8	TRBD1	TGTGCCAGCAGCACCTGGGACAGGGTAGGTAATGAGCAGTTCTTC	CASSTWDRVGNEQFF
once	TRBJ2-1	TRBV20-1	.	TGCAGTGCTCGTCAATTAGCGGAGCAGTTCTTC	CSARQLAEQFF
few	TRBJ1-3	TRBV11-1	TRBD1	TGTGCCAGCAGTTGGACAGGGACGTCTGGAAACACCATATATTTT	CASSWTGTSGNTIYF
.	TRBJ2-7	TRBV5-1	TRBD2	TGCGCCAGCAGCTTGGTAGGGAGGGTCCACGAGCAGTACTTC	CASSLVGRVHEQYF
.	TRBJ2-3	TRBV4-2	.	TGTGCCAGCAGCCCCGCCGGGGGAATGGTAGATACGCAGTATTTT	CASSPAGGMVDTQYF
.	TRBJ2-5	TRBV27	TRBD1	TGTGCCAGCAGTGACAGGGAAAATCAAGAGACCCAGTACTTC	CASSDRENQETQYF
.	TRBJ2-2	TRBV5-1	TRBD2	TGCGCCAGCACCTCCAGCGGGATGGGGATCGCGAACACCGGGGAGCTGTTTTTT	CASTSSGMGIANTGELFF
.	TRBJ2-5	TRBV5-1	.	TGCGCCAGCAGCTCCACGGGAGTTCGAGAGACCCAGTACTTC	CASSSTGVRETQYF
.	TRBJ2-3	TRBV15	.	TGTGCCACCAGCAGAGATGGCCAGGGGTTCACAGATACGCAGTATTTT	CATSRDGQGFTDTQYF
few	TRBJ2-2	TRBV7-3	.	TGTGCCAGCAGCTCCACGGGCAGGAACACCGGGGAGCTGTTTTTT	CASSSTGRNTGELFF
.	TRBJ2-1	TRBV9	TRBD1	TGTGCCAGCAGCGTCGGGGCAGGGGGCTACAATGAGCAGTTCTTC	CASSVGAGGYNEQFF
.	TRBJ1-4	TRBV28	.	TGTGCCAGCAGTTTTACAGATTTACTTTATGAAAAACTGTTTTTT	CASSFTDLLYEKLFF
once	TRBJ2-2	TRBV18	.	TGTGCCAGCTCGTCGTCGAACACCGGGGAGCTGTTTTTT	CASSSSNTGELFF
.	TRBJ2-7	TRBV27	.	TGTGCCAGCAGTTTGTACCCCAGGGCCAGAAGGGAGCAGTACTTC	CASSLYPRARREQYF
.	TRBJ2-7	TRBV15	.	TGTGCCACCAGCAGAGACCCTCGGGTCGGCAGCGAGCAGTACTTC	CATSRDPRVGSEQYF
.	TRBJ1-2	TRBV27	TRBD1	TGTGCCAGCAGCACCCAGGGGGCTAACTATGGCTACACCTTC	CASSTQGANYGYTF